This TCR beta chain was sequenced during a study of CD8 T cells in ankylosing spondylitis. Regarding the study as a whole: Typical of ankylosing spondylitis blood, it appeared, was a TCR beta motif of eight highly homologous variants.

CDR1 LGHDT and CDR2 YNNKEL come from the germline V gene (reference sequence). V gave up 2 bases and J gave up 4 bases, with 13 bases separating them. The CDR3 is 15 residues long. TCRdb called the 5' RACE reads again in MiXCR, with one record for every CDR3 protein. In the table there are more than 600,000 distinct CDR3 sequences, around 17% of which are singletons. This clonotype was counted between two and nine times. Its matching antigen is unknown. This clonotype originated in a male donor with ankylosing spondylitis. The rearrangement links TRBV3-1 to TRBJ2-3; unclear D gene. Sequenced: blood, either unsorted or a sorted T cell fraction (not recorded which). The CDR3 DNA reads as TGTGCCAGCAGCCAAAAGGGCCACCCCCCAGATACGCAGTATTTT. Translation gives CASSQKGHPPDTQYF.